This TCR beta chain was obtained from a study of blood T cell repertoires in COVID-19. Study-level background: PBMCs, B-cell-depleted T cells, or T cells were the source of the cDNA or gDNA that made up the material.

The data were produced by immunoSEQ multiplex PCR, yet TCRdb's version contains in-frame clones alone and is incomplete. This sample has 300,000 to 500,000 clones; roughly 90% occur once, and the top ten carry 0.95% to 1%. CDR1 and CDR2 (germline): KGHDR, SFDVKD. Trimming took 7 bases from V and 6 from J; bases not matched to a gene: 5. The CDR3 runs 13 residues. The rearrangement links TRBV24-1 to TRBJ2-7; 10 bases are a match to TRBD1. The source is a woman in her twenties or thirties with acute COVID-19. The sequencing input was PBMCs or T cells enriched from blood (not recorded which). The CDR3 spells CATRDRTGGEQYF. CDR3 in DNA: TGTGCCACCAGGGATCGGACAGGGGGCGAGCAGTACTTC.